The 14 T cell receptor beta chains given below trace back to one sample, sequenced in a study of T cells in Graves' hyperthyroidism and ophthalmopathy. What was amplified from RNA transcripts were TCR beta CDR3 regions. HTBI primers were the set used in a first-round RT-PCR of the TCR CDR3. TCRdb re-called the multiplex PCR reads with MiXCR, one entry per CDR3 protein. This sample has a few hundred thousand distinct CDR3 sequences, with roughly 13% found just once. The sample was blood. The receptors stem from a woman aged 18-35 years with Graves' hyperthyroidism.

This clonotype was counted a few times. The J gene is TRBJ1-2, the V gene TRBV19; the match to TRBD1 covers 7 bases. CDR1 and CDR2 (germline): LNHDA, SQIVND (reference sequence). V lost 4 bases to trimming and J lost 2 bases; unmatched junction nucleotides: 7. The CDR3 consists of 15 residues. CDR3 in amino acids: CASSTTGVGNYGYTF. As DNA, the CDR3 is TGTGCCAGTAGTACAACAGGGGTGGGAAACTATGGCTACACCTTC.

With respect to this clonotype: A much larger clone differs by one base, so this may be a read error. The V gene is TRBV11-2, the J gene TRBJ2-7; 7 nucleotides align to TRBD1. Judging by the DNA end, TRBJ2-1 fits better; the J call may be wrong. The V gene's germline CDR1 is SGHAT and CDR2 FQNNGV. There are 14 residues in the CDR3. The CDR3 nucleotides read TGTGCCAGCAGGTTACAGGGGTCGGTCTACGAGCAGTTCTTC. Protein product: CASRLQGSVYEQFF.

This chain links TRBV9 with TRBJ2-1; 10 nucleotides align to TRBD2. The CDR3 contains 18 residues. Germline-derived CDR1 and CDR2 are SGDLS and YYNGEE. After removal of 4 bases from V and 8 bases from J, the junction contained 18 bases not matched to a gene. The CDR3 nucleotides are TGTGCCAGCAGCCCAAGGACTAGCGGAGATTTCGGGGCCGATGAGCAGTTCTTC. Translated: CASSPRTSGDFGADEQFF.

This clonotype was found many times. V usage is TRBV5-1 and J usage is TRBJ2-1; TRBD1 aligns across 8 bases. The trim removed 2 bases at V and 8 bases at J, leaving 6 bases unmatched. The CDR3 runs 14 residues. The germline V gene has CDR1 SGHRS and CDR2 YFSETQ. CDR3 region: CASSLRQGADEQFF. In nucleotides, the CDR3 is TGCGCCAGCAGCTTAAGGCAGGGGGCTGATGAGCAGTTCTTC.

There are many counts of this clonotype. This chain joins TRBV20-1 and TRBJ2-7; D not certain. This CDR3 spans 12 amino acids. Germline V lookup: CDR1 DFQATT, CDR2 SNEGSKA (reference sequence). Trimming took off 4 bases at V and 6 bases at J, with 13 bases between the two ends. The CDR3 is CSATRRASEQYF. The DNA for the CDR3 is TGCAGTGCTACCCGCCGAGCCAGCGAGCAGTACTTC.

The chain employs TRBV7-3 and TRBJ1-3; D ambiguous. The CDR3 spans 13 residues. V shed 5 bases and J shed 4 bases, with 9 bases lying between them. Germline-derived CDR1 and CDR2 are SGHTA and FQGTGA. The CDR3 is CASSQAGGNTIYF. In DNA, the CDR3 is TGTGCCAGCAGCCAAGCCGGCGGAAACACCATATATTTT.

With regard to this clonotype: Given a much more abundant clone one base away, this may be a read error. The gene calls are TRBV3-1 and TRBJ2-7; D is possibly TRBD1 or TRBD2 (5 bases each). V lost 0 bases and J 1 base, leaving 19 bases between the germline ends. Germline-derived CDR1 and CDR2 are LGHDT and YNNKEL (reference sequence). The CDR3 extends over 18 amino acids. The CDR3 sequence: CASSQDSPGRGPSYEQYF. CDR3 sequence (DNA): TGTGCCAGCAGCCAAGACTCACCGGGACGGGGACCTTCCTACGAGCAGTACTTC.

As for this clonotype: The junction departs from germline at one end; a sequencing error may be responsible. The V and J genes are TRBV10-3 and TRBJ2-2; D possibly corresponds to TRBD2 (7 bases). Germline V gives CDR1 ENHRY, CDR2 SYGVKD. The CDR3 contains 15 residues. CDR3 protein: CAISDPAGHTGELLF. In DNA, the CDR3 is TGTGCCATCAGTGACCCAGCGGGACACACCGGGGAGCTGCTTTTT.

This clonotype was counted a few times. This sequence joins TRBV10-1 and TRBJ2-3, with 9 nucleotides matching TRBD2. Germline-derived CDR1 and CDR2 are WNHNN and SYGVQD (reference sequence). V gave up 2 bases and J gave up 1 base; unmatched junction bases: 4. The CDR3 sequence is 16 residues long. The CDR3 here is CASSEIAGARTDTQYF. CDR3 in DNA: TGCGCCAGCAGTGAGATAGCGGGGGCCCGCACAGATACGCAGTATTTT.

This clonotype was detected ten times or more. This chain joins TRBV28 and TRBJ1-5; tentatively, D is TRBD1 (6 bases). Germline V gene lookup returns CDR1 MDHEN and CDR2 SYDVKM. Trimming left V 2 bases short and J 5 bases short, with 13 bases between. The CDR3 length is 15 residues. CDR3 DNA: TGTGCCAGCAGTTTAGAGGGGGGAGTGGATCAGCCCCAGCATTTT. Translation: CASSLEGGVDQPQHF.

Comments on this clonotype: Since a much larger clone is just one base distant, this may be a read error. The chain employs TRBV7-9 and TRBJ2-2; D is unresolved. The length of the CDR3 is 12 residues. CDR1 is SEHNR, CDR2 FQNEAQ, per germline (reference sequence). CDR3 sequence: CASSLVAAEPFF. CDR3 nucleotides: TGTGCCAGCAGCTTAGTGGCGGCGGAGCCGTTTTTT.

This clonotype was found many times. The rearrangement joins TRBV6-1 to TRBJ2-2; tentative D call: TRBD2 (7 bases). This CDR3 contains 13 residues. Per germline, CDR1 MNHNS and CDR2 SASEGT. Trimming cost V 10 bases and J 5 bases, with 14 bases left between them. The CDR3 DNA follows: TGTGCCATCCTAGGGGGGGGGACCGGGGAGCTGTTTTTT. As protein: CAILGGGTGELFF.

This clonotype was seen ten or more times. CDR3 in amino acids: CASLGSYEQYF. The CDR3 DNA is TGTGCCAGTCTGGGCTCCTACGAGCAGTACTTC. V gene TRBV28 combines with J gene TRBJ2-7; D not certain. Germline values: CDR1 MDHEN, CDR2 SYDVKM. This CDR3 has 11 amino acids. Trimming left V 9 bases short and J 0 bases short, with 6 bases between. The full variable domain, its missing parts supplied by reference TRBV28 and TRBJ2-7, is DVKVTQSSRYLVKRTGEKVFLECVQDMDHENMFWYRQDPGLGLRLIYFSYDVKMKEKGDIPEGYSVSREKKERFSLILESASTNQTSMYLCASLGSYEQYFGPGTRLTVT.

This chain joins TRBV24-1 and TRBJ1-1; 10 bases are shared with TRBD1. From germline, CDR1 is KGHDR and CDR2 SFDVKD. V gave up 7 bases and J gave up 3 bases; unmatched junction bases: 19. The CDR3 loop spans 19 amino acids. This chain's CDR3 is CATREPGQGIRGGDTEAFF. For the CDR3, the DNA is TGTGCCACCAGAGAACCGGGACAGGGGATTAGGGGTGGGGACACTGAAGCTTTCTTT.